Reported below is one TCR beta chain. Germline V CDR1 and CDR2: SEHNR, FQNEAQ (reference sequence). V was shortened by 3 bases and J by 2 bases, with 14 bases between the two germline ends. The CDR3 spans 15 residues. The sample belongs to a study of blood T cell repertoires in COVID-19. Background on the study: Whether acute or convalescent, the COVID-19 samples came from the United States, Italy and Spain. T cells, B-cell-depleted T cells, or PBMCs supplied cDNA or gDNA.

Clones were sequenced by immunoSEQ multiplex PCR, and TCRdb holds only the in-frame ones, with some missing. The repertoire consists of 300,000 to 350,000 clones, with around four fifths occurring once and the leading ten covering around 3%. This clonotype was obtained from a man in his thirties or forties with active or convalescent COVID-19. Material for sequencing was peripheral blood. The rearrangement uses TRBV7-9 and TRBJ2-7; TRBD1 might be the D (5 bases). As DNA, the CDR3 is TGTGCCAGCAGCTTCCATGGGGCAGGGACCTACGAGCAGTACTTC. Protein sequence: CASSFHGAGTYEQYF.